These 30 T cell receptor beta chains were sequenced from one sample in a study of blood T cell repertoires in COVID-19. Clones were sequenced by immunoSEQ multiplex PCR, and TCRdb holds only the in-frame ones, with some missing. The sample contains roughly 120,000 clones, 85% of which appear only once. The sample consisted of peripheral blood. Every receptor here comes from a human donor in a cohort sampled during active COVID-19.

The chain is built from TRBV29-1 and TRBJ2-3; D uncertain. The CDR3 runs to 13 residues. Between the trimmed V and J ends, which lost 3 bases and 0 bases, there was a span of 7 bases. In germline, CDR1 is SQVTM, CDR2 ANQGSEA. The DNA for the CDR3 is TGCAGCGTTGACGATACTAGCACAGATACGCAGTATTTT. The encoded protein is CSVDDTSTDTQYF.

The genes are TRBV19 and TRBJ2-3; 11 bases are shared with TRBD2. From germline, CDR1 is LNHDA and CDR2 SQIVND (reference sequence). With V trimmed by 0 bases and J by 0 bases, 11 bases remained unmatched. This CDR3 contains 20 residues. The CDR3 spells CASSIDLPSGGTYSTDTQYF. The CDR3 nucleotides read TGTGCCAGTAGTATAGATCTCCCTAGCGGGGGGACTTATAGCACAGATACGCAGTATTTT.

This chain joins TRBV28 and TRBJ1-1, with D possibly being TRBD1 (5 bases). V lost 6 bases, J lost 3 bases, and 8 bases lay in between. Germline CDR1 reads MDHEN; CDR2 reads SYDVKM. The CDR3 sequence is 12 residues long. The CDR3: CASRKGYTEAFF. CDR3 nucleotides: TGTGCCAGCAGAAAGGGGTACACTGAAGCTTTCTTT.

This chain uses TRBV9 with TRBJ2-1, with 13 bases identical to TRBD2. Germline V gene lookup returns CDR1 SGDLS and CDR2 YYNGEE. The CDR3 sequence is 15 residues long. With V trimmed by 3 bases and J by 7 bases, 4 bases remained unmatched. CDR3 in amino acids: CASSGGLAGVNEQFF. The DNA of the CDR3 is TGTGCCAGCAGCGGCGGACTAGCGGGGGTGAATGAGCAGTTCTTC.

This clone was found once. The chain joins TRBV6-6 to TRBJ1-5, with 8 nucleotides matching TRBD1. V lost 6 bases and J lost 4; bases outside the gene matches: 11. Germline-derived CDR1 and CDR2 are MNHNY and SVGAGI (reference sequence). The CDR3 is made up of 16 amino acids. CDR3 sequence reads: CASRTGLTGANQPQHF. DNA of the CDR3: TGTGCCAGCAGAACAGGATTGACAGGGGCAAATCAGCCCCAGCATTTT.

This chain connects TRBV24-1 to TRBJ1-5; the match to TRBD1 covers 9 bases. Germline trimming cut 9 bases from V and 2 bases from J; bases unmatched to any gene: 10. CDR1 and CDR2 (germline): KGHDR, SFDVKD. The CDR3 length is 16 residues. This CDR3 reads CATPAWDRDGNQPQHF. In nucleotides, the CDR3 is TGTGCCACCCCCGCCTGGGACAGGGATGGCAATCAGCCCCAGCATTTT.

V is TRBV27 and J is TRBJ1-1; TRBD1 agrees at 8 bases. J lost 3 bases, V lost 5 bases, and 8 bases had no gene match. The germline CDR1 and CDR2 sequences are MNHEY and SMNVEV (reference sequence). CDR3 length equals 15 residues. Here the CDR3 reads CASSPRTGRHTEAFF. As DNA, the CDR3 is TGTGCCAGCAGTCCGAGGACAGGGAGGCACACTGAAGCTTTCTTT.

This clone was observed a single time. The chain combines TRBV3-1 (or the pseudogene TRBV3-2) with TRBJ2-1; maybe TRBD1 (6 bases). V lost 1 base and J lost 5, with 12 bases in between. This CDR3 comprises 15 residues. Germline-derived CDR1 and CDR2 are LGHDT and YNNKEL (reference sequence). The CDR3: CASSQVTGSNNEQFF. The CDR3 DNA follows: TGTGCCAGCAGCCAAGTAACAGGGTCGAACAATGAGCAGTTCTTC.

V usage is TRBV3-1 (or the pseudogene TRBV3-2) and J usage is TRBJ2-1, with 15 bases matching TRBD2. V lost 3 bases and J lost 9; bases outside the gene matches: 6. There are 16 residues in the CDR3. Germline values: CDR1 LGHDT, CDR2 YNNKEL (reference sequence). CDR3 in amino acids: CASSHWTSGGGSEQFF. In DNA form, the CDR3 reads TGTGCCAGCAGCCATTGGACTAGCGGGGGGGGTAGTGAGCAGTTCTTC.

This chain links TRBV6-5 with TRBJ2-6; D remains ambiguous. CDR1 MNHEY and CDR2 SVGAGI come from the germline V gene. The V and J ends lost 6 bases and 2 bases respectively, with 11 bases between them. The CDR3 consists of 15 residues. CDR3 residues: CASRPSGTGANVLTF. CDR3 DNA sequence: TGTGCCAGCAGACCCTCAGGCACTGGGGCCAACGTCCTGACTTTC.

V usage is TRBV4-1 and J usage is TRBJ1-1; a weak D match, TRBD1 (6 bases). V was shortened by 3 bases and J by 1 base, with 15 bases between the two germline ends. Germline CDR1 MGHRA, CDR2 YSYEKL. The CDR3 spans 16 residues. The CDR3 DNA reads as TGCGCCAGCAGCCAGGGTTGGGGGGGCCAGAACACTGAAGCTTTCTTT. Amino acids: CASSQGWGGQNTEAFF.

The chain carries TRBV19 and TRBJ1-3; 7 bases map to TRBD1. CDR1 and CDR2 (germline): LNHDA, SQIVND (reference sequence). This CDR3 comprises 14 residues. V shed 11 bases, J shed 0 bases, and the junction held 7 bases outside the gene matches. The CDR3 loop reads CAVRTGDSGNTIYF. Written as DNA, the CDR3 is TGTGCCGTCAGGACAGGAGACTCTGGAAACACCATATATTTT.

The chain joins TRBV5-4 to TRBJ1-2; TRBD1 might be the D (5 bases). Trimming removed 4 bases at V and 8 bases at J, with 12 bases between. This CDR3 has 12 amino acids. Per the germline V gene, CDR1 is SGHNT and CDR2 is YYREEE (reference sequence). As DNA, the CDR3 is TGTGCCAGCAGCGAGGCAGGGCGAGGCTACACCTTC. It codes for CASSEAGRGYTF. The variable domain in full, completed from reference TRBV5-4 and TRBJ1-2, reads ETGVTQSPTHLIKTRGQQVTLRCSSQSGHNTVSWYQQALGQGPQFIFQYYREEENGRGNFPPRFSGLQFPNYSSELNVNALELDDSALYLCASSEAGRGYTFGSGTRLTVV.

The chain carries TRBV6-2 or TRBV6-3 and TRBJ2-3, with a possible D match to TRBD1 (6 bases). Germline V gene data show CDR1 as MNHEY and CDR2 as SVGEGT. The CDR3 is 17 amino acids. Trimming pared 0 bases from V and 2 bases from J, leaving 15 bases between. The CDR3 sequence is CASSYSRDRRTTDTQYF. In nucleotides, the CDR3 is TGTGCCAGCAGTTACTCCCGTGACAGGAGAACCACAGATACGCAGTATTTT.

The sample holds one count of this clone. The chain recombines TRBV6-5 with TRBJ1-5; D perhaps matches TRBD1 (5 bases). CDR1 is MNHEY, CDR2 SVGAGI, per germline. V was clipped by 10 bases and J by 1 base, with 17 bases between them. This CDR3 contains 15 residues. The chain's CDR3 is CATLSGGGSNQPQHF. The CDR3 nucleotides read TGTGCCACCCTCTCGGGGGGAGGAAGCAATCAGCCCCAGCATTTT.

The genes are TRBV30 and TRBJ2-7; a weak D match, TRBD1 (5 bases). The V and J ends lost 3 bases and 5 bases respectively, with 14 bases between them. The CDR3 has 13 residues. Germline lookup yields CDR1 GTSNPN and CDR2 SVGIG (reference sequence). The CDR3 DNA sequence: TGTGCCTGGAGCTCGGGTCAGGGCGACGAGCAGTACTTC. It yields the protein CAWSSGQGDEQYF.

V gene TRBV7-6 combines with J gene TRBJ2-3, with TRBD1 identical over 7 bases. V shed 6 bases, J shed 11 bases, and the junction held 17 bases outside the gene matches. Germline V gene lookup returns CDR1 SGHVS and CDR2 FNYEAQ. CDR3 length equals 15 residues. The CDR3 region is CASSSGTDMFRGQYF. The DNA of the CDR3 is TGTGCCAGCAGTTCAGGGACAGATATGTTCAGAGGGCAGTATTTT.

V gene TRBV6-5 combines with J gene TRBJ1-1, with 9 nucleotides matching TRBD1. The CDR3 runs to 14 residues. With V trimmed by 5 bases and J by 1 base, 2 bases remained unmatched. Germline-derived CDR1 and CDR2 are MNHEY and SVGAGI. CDR3 in DNA: TGTGCCAGCAGTCGGGACAGGGCGAACACTGAAGCTTTCTTT. This codes for CASSRDRANTEAFF.

The J gene is TRBJ1-3, the V gene TRBV9, with no clear D. V was pared by 4 bases and J by 4 bases, with 18 bases between. Per germline, CDR1 SGDLS and CDR2 YYNGEE. The CDR3 loop spans 16 amino acids. The CDR3 reads CASSLDSTYTGNTIYF. In DNA form, the CDR3 reads TGTGCCAGCAGCTTGGACTCCACTTATACCGGAAACACCATATATTTT.

This clone was counted a few times. The rearrangement joins TRBV9 to TRBJ1-2; 7 bases match TRBD1. The germline gives CDR1 SGDLS, CDR2 YYNGEE. The V segment lost 4 bases and the J segment 3 bases; nucleotides outside the gene matches: 9. The CDR3 extends over 15 amino acids. The CDR3 protein is CASSPRQGADYGYTF. The CDR3 coding sequence is TGTGCCAGCAGCCCGCGACAGGGTGCGGACTATGGCTACACCTTC.

The CDR3 region has the DNA TGTGCCAGTAGTATCGGGGGTTTGACCGGGGAGCTGTTTTTT. This encodes CASSIGGLTGELFF. The chain links TRBV19 to TRBJ2-2, with D possibly TRBD2 on 6 matching bases. V lost 3 bases, J lost 5 bases, and 10 bases lay in between. The CDR3 loop spans 14 amino acids. Germline CDR1 is LNHDA and CDR2 is SQIVND (reference sequence).

V gene TRBV5-6 combines with J gene TRBJ2-7; possible D gene TRBD2, 5 bases. This CDR3 has 12 residues. In germline, CDR1 is SGHDT, CDR2 YYEEEE. The ends were cut back, 4 bases at V and 6 bases at J, with 11 bases in the middle. The DNA for the CDR3 is TGTGCCAGCAGCCCGGACCGGGGCGAGCAGTACTTC. It yields the protein CASSPDRGEQYF.

J is TRBJ2-1 and V is TRBV11-2, with TRBD2 identical over 10 bases. V gave up 5 bases and J gave up 9 bases; unmatched junction bases: 10. This CDR3 spans 15 amino acids. CDR1 is SGHAT, CDR2 FQNNGV, per germline. The CDR3 region has the DNA TGTGCCAGCAGCGCTGTAAGCGGGGGGGGCTTTGAGCAGTTCTTC. Translation gives CASSAVSGGGFEQFF.

This clone was observed a single time. The chain links TRBV21-1 to TRBJ1-2; the table's D call, TRBD1, has no DNA check behind it. TRBV21-1 is tagged as a pseudogene. The CDR3 is 16 residues long. In DNA form, the CDR3 reads TGTGCCAGCAGCAAATTTAGACAGGGGGTAAACTATGGCTACACCTTC. Translated, it gives CASSKFRQGVNYGYTF.

The V gene is TRBV6-6, the J gene TRBJ1-4; D is unclear. CDR1 and CDR2 (germline): MNHNY, SVGAGI (reference sequence). Trimming took 0 bases from V and 5 from J, leaving 13 bases between them. CDR3 length: 16 residues. The CDR3 loop is CASSYSNRRRNEKLFF. The DNA for the CDR3 is TGTGCCAGCAGTTACTCGAATAGGAGAAGGAATGAAAAACTGTTTTTT.

The chain recombines TRBV28 with TRBJ1-6; 7 bases map to TRBD1. CDR1 and CDR2 from the germline V gene are MDHEN and SYDVKM. The CDR3 runs 14 residues. V dropped 6 bases and J dropped 10; count of bases not matched to a gene: 9. This chain's CDR3 is CASSPWTGRSPLHF. CDR3 nucleotides: TGTGCCAGCAGCCCCTGGACAGGACGGTCACCCCTCCACTTT.

The rearrangement links TRBV6-6 to TRBJ2-2; TRBD2 is a possible D gene (7 bases). This CDR3 is built from 15 residues. Germline V gene data show CDR1 as MNHNY and CDR2 as SVGAGI (reference sequence). Deletions cut 2 bases from V and 5 bases from J, with 12 bases between. This chain's CDR3 is CASSYRGGATGELFF. The CDR3 region has the DNA TGTGCCAGCAGTTACAGGGGGGGGGCGACCGGGGAGCTGTTTTTT.

The chain couples TRBV3-1 (or the pseudogene TRBV3-2) to TRBJ2-3, with D maybe TRBD1 (5 bases). The V gene lost 1 base and the J gene lost 6 bases, with 17 bases spanning the gap. Per germline, CDR1 LGHDT and CDR2 YNNKEL (reference sequence). This CDR3 is 16 amino acids long. This CDR3 reads CASSQASGGHSDTQYF. CDR3 coding DNA: TGTGCCAGCAGCCAAGCGTCTGGTGGACACAGTGATACGCAGTATTTT.

This chain joins TRBV19 and TRBJ2-3, with 7 bases identical to TRBD2. Losses at the gene ends were 5 bases for V and 4 bases for J; bases not matched to a gene: 9. The CDR3 extends over 15 amino acids. CDR1 is LNHDA, CDR2 SQIVND, per germline (reference sequence). This chain's CDR3 is CASSVLAGVSDTQYF. For the CDR3, the DNA is TGTGCCAGTAGTGTCTTGGCGGGGGTGTCAGATACGCAGTATTTT.

This clone was seen more than once but under ten times. The J gene is TRBJ1-5, the V gene TRBV19; tentatively, D is TRBD1 (5 bases). Deletions cut 3 bases from V and 6 bases from J, with 18 bases between. Germline CDR1 reads LNHDA; CDR2 reads SQIVND (reference sequence). The CDR3 is 16 residues long. In DNA form, the CDR3 reads TGTGCCAGTAGTATCGCGAATAGGGGAATAAGTCAGCCCCAGCATTTT. Its protein product is CASSIANRGISQPQHF.